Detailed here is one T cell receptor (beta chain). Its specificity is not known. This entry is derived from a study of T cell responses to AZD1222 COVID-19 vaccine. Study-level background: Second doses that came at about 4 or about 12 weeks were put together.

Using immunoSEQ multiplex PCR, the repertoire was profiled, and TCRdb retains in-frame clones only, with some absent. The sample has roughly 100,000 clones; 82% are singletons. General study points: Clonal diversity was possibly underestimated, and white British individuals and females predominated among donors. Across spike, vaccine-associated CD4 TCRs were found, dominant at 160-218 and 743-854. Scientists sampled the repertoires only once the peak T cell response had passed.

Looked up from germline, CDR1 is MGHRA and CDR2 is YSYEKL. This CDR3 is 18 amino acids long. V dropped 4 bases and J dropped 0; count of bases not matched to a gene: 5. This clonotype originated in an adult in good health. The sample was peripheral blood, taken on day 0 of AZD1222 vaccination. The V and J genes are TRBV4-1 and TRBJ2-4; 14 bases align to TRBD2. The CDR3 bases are TGCGCCAGCAGCCCCGGACTAGCGGGGGGATTAGCCAAAAACATTCAGTACTTC. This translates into CASSPGLAGGLAKNIQYF.